This entry is about one T cell receptor beta chain. This specimen belongs to a study of blood T cell repertoires in COVID-19. Study summary: COVID-19 samples, acute and convalescent, were from the United States, Italy and Spain. From T cells, B-cell-depleted T cells, or PBMCs came the material, which was cDNA or gDNA.

Original methodology: Reference gene primer amplification gave estimated nucleated cell counts. Assay used: immunoSEQ multiplex PCR; TCRdb lists only in-frame clones, some missing. V, J and clone size reflect that table, while D and trimming were determined from the DNA. The repertoire holds some 120,000 clones, with approximately 80% as singletons. Germline CDR1 KGHDR, CDR2 SFDVKD. Trimming stripped 4 bases from V and 3 bases from J, with 12 bases between. CDR3 length: 15 amino acids. The material sequenced was peripheral blood. The source of this sequence is a woman aged 45-59 years with acute or convalescent COVID-19. This chain connects TRBV24-1 to TRBJ1-5; possibly TRBD1 for D (6 bases). This CDR3 is CATSENTGNNQPQHF. In DNA, the CDR3 is TGTGCCACCAGTGAGAACACAGGGAACAATCAGCCCCAGCATTTT.